The clone carrying this TCR beta chain was counted once. Its antigen is currently unknown. An end of the junction differs from the germline gene, which may be a read error. This record belongs to a study of cytomegalovirus exposure and HLA in healthy donors. Findings and limits, study-wide: Researchers had no immune exposure information except CMV serostatus available. There were about 160 TCR beta chains listed as cytomegalovirus-associated.

60 Vbeta and 13 Jbeta primers were used in PCR. As originally analysed: There were around 80 million unique TCR beta chains by a later count, and approximately 11 million of them were shared. The protocol was immunoSEQ multiplex PCR, while the TCRdb copy is restricted to in-frame clones and leaves out a portion. D and trimming come from the DNA, and the V and J calls and clone size come from that table. Seen here are some 150,000 clones, approximately 81% observed once, and the top ten hold approximately 1.6%. CDR1 is SEHNR and CDR2 is FQNEAQ in the germline V gene (reference sequence). The CDR3 contains 15 residues. The donors (healthy individuals) were bone marrow donors.

V gene TRBV7-9 combines with J gene TRBJ1-1, with TRBD1 identical over 8 bases. Sequencing used PBMCs. This clonotype was sampled from a male donor in good health and CMV-seronegative. The CDR3 DNA sequence: TGTTCCAGCAGCTTAGGACAGGGCCTGAACACTGAAGCTTTCTTT. Translated, it gives CSSSLGQGLNTEAFF. Supplemented by reference TRBV7-9 and TRBJ1-1, the full variable domain reads DTGVSQNPRHKITKRGQNVTFRCDPISEHNRLYWYRQTLGQGPEFLTYFQNEAQLEKSRLLSDRFSAERPKGSFSTLEIQRTEQGDSAMYLCSSSLGQGLNTEAFFGQGTRLTVV.